These T cell receptor beta chains were read from a single sample in a study of blood T cell repertoires in COVID-19. Libraries were prepared by immunoSEQ multiplex PCR; TCRdb keeps only in-frame clonotypes and omits some of them. The sample contains 70,000 to 100,000 clones, about 88% of which appear only once. Input material: peripheral blood. The receptor set was obtained from a woman aged 80 or over with acute or convalescent COVID-19. Both conserved end residues are part of each CDR3. Each record gives: V gene, D gene, J gene, clone size, CDR3 length, CDR3 DNA, CDR3 protein. D genes are given only for firm matches. Part of the rows lack a size; the others show once, few, many or a class for expanded clones.

TRBV30,NA,TRBJ2-1,NA,19,TGTGCCTGGAGCCCGGTGAGCCCCTTACAGGGCAAGGGTTACAATGAGCAGTTCTTC,CAWSPVSPLQGKGYNEQFF
TRBV3-1/TRBV3-2,TRBD1,TRBJ1-1,once,14,TGTGCCAGCAGCCATACAGGGGGGGCTGCTGAAGCTTTCTTT,CASSHTGGAAEAFF
TRBV10-3,NA,TRBJ2-7,NA,13,TGTGCCATCAGTAGGGACACTGCCTACGAGCAGTACTTC,CAISRDTAYEQYF
TRBV29-1,TRBD2,TRBJ2-1,NA,13,TGCAGCGTTGGGACTAGCGCTAATCTGGAGCAGTTCTTC,CSVGTSANLEQFF
TRBV7-2,TRBD1,TRBJ2-7,NA,15,TGTGCCAGCAGAACGACGGACAGGTTGGCCTACGAGCAGTACTTC,CASRTTDRLAYEQYF
TRBV5-4,NA,TRBJ2-1,NA,13,TGTGCCAGCAGCTTCCGGGGATGGGATGAGCAGTTCTTC,CASSFRGWDEQFF
TRBV7-2,TRBD1,TRBJ1-5,once,14,TGTGCCAGCAGCGATACAGGGGGCAACCAGCCCCAGCATTTT,CASSDTGGNQPQHF
TRBV11-2,NA,TRBJ2-7,NA,13,TGTGCCAGCAGCTTAAATCAGGGGGGAGAGCAGTACTTC,CASSLNQGGEQYF
TRBV28,NA,TRBJ2-1,NA,19,TGTGCCAGCAGCAACTTAAGGGGGGACAGCGGGAGAAACTACAATGAGCAGTTCTTC,CASSNLRGDSGRNYNEQFF
TRBV7-9,TRBD1,TRBJ2-7,NA,14,TGTGCCAGCAGCTCCCGGACAGGGACCTACGAGCAGTACTTC,CASSSRTGTYEQYF
TRBV4-3,NA,TRBJ1-4,NA,20,TGCGCCAGCAGCCATGAACTTTACCTTACTCGACAGGACGGCAATGAAAAACTGTTTTTT,CASSHELYLTRQDGNEKLFF
TRBV18,NA,TRBJ2-7,NA,14,TGTGCCAGCTCACCGGGGCAGGTTGACTACGAGCAGTACTTC,CASSPGQVDYEQYF
TRBV7-2,TRBD2,TRBJ2-1,NA,16,TGTGCCAGCAGCTTAGGGTGGCGGGGGGTACACAATGAGCAGTTCTTC,CASSLGWRGVHNEQFF
TRBV9,TRBD2,TRBJ2-1,NA,15,TGTGCCAGCAGCGTGCTAGCGGGGGGGCCCAATGAGCAGTTCTTC,CASSVLAGGPNEQFF
TRBV5-1,TRBD1,TRBJ2-3,NA,16,TGCGCCAGCAGCCAGACCCCGACAGGGGGCACAGATACGCAGTATTTT,CASSQTPTGGTDTQYF
TRBV10-3,NA,TRBJ2-5,NA,14,TGTGCCATCAGTGAGGGACAGACCCAAGAGACCCAGTACTTC,CAISEGQTQETQYF
TRBV7-9,TRBD2,TRBJ2-7,few,15,TGTGCCAGCAGCTTAGAAGTAGCGGGAGCAAGGGAGCAGTACTTC,CASSLEVAGAREQYF
TRBV7-2,NA,TRBJ1-3,few,15,TGTGCCAGCAGTGACAGAGTTAGCTCTGGAAACACCATATATTTT,CASSDRVSSGNTIYF
TRBV30,TRBD2,TRBJ2-1,NA,14,TGTGCCTGGATGACTAGCGGAGCAGGGGGTGAGCAGTTCTTC,CAWMTSGAGGEQFF
TRBV29-1,TRBD1,TRBJ1-1,NA,12,TGCAGCGTAGCCACAGGGGGCACTGAAGCTTTCTTT,CSVATGGTEAFF
TRBV6-2/TRBV6-3,TRBD2,TRBJ2-7,NA,17,TGTGCCAGCAGTTACCCCGGACTAGCGGGAGTTTTGGACGAGCAGTACTTC,CASSYPGLAGVLDEQYF
TRBV4-3,NA,TRBJ1-2,NA,15,TGCGCCAGCAGCCAAGAAGTGGGGGCGCGCTATGGCTACACCTTC,CASSQEVGARYGYTF
TRBV30,NA,TRBJ2-1,NA,15,TGTGCCTGGAGTGTATTGAGGATTTCCTACAATGAGCAGTTCTTC,CAWSVLRISYNEQFF
TRBV4-1,TRBD1,TRBJ2-7,NA,16,TGCGCCAGCAGCCAAGAATTTGGGACAGGGCAGTACGAGCAGTACTTC,CASSQEFGTGQYEQYF
TRBV7-2,NA,TRBJ2-2,NA,14,TGTGCCAGCAGCTTATTAGCGCGGCCCGGGGAGCTGTTTTTT,CASSLLARPGELFF
TRBV7-9,NA,TRBJ2-7,NA,15,TGTGCCAGCAGCTTAGGGGTGGTGGCAGGGGACGAGCAGTACTTC,CASSLGVVAGDEQYF
TRBV6-1,NA,TRBJ1-2,NA,14,TGTGCCAGCAGTGAAGTCGGGGAACTCTATGGCTACACCTTC,CASSEVGELYGYTF
TRBV19,NA,TRBJ2-6,NA,13,TGTGCCACCACAGGGACTGGGGCCAACGTCCTGACTTTC,CATTGTGANVLTF
TRBV28,TRBD1,TRBJ2-7,NA,16,TGTGCCAGCAGCCAACCCGCCGGGACAGGGGGCTACGAGCAGTACTTC,CASSQPAGTGGYEQYF
TRBV18,TRBD2,TRBJ2-3,NA,17,TGTGCCAGCTCACAACTAGCGGGGGGCCCCCAAGGAGATACGCAGTATTTT,CASSQLAGGPQGDTQYF
TRBV30,TRBD1,TRBJ1-5,NA,12,TGTGCCTGGGGGACAGTGAATCAGCCCCAGCATTTT,CAWGTVNQPQHF
TRBV6-5,TRBD2,TRBJ2-7,NA,14,TGTGCCAGCCATATGGGGACTAGCGGGGGAGAGCAGTACTTC,CASHMGTSGGEQYF
TRBV6-5,NA,TRBJ1-1,NA,13,TGTGCCAGCAGTTCTAACAGGGACACTGAAGCTTTCTTT,CASSSNRDTEAFF
TRBV7-2,TRBD2,TRBJ2-5,NA,15,TGTGCCAGCAGCTTAAGCCTAGCGGGAGTGGAGACCCAGTACTTC,CASSLSLAGVETQYF
TRBV19,NA,TRBJ1-1,once,13,TGTGCCTCTAGGGGGGGTAGGGGCACTGAAGCTTTCTTT,CASRGGRGTEAFF
TRBV28,TRBD1,TRBJ1-6,few,14,TGTGCCAGCAGTCCCGGGACAGGGCATTCACCCCTCCACTTT,CASSPGTGHSPLHF
TRBV27,TRBD2,TRBJ2-7,once,15,TGTGCCAGCAGTCCCCCGGGACTAGCGGGAGTCGAGCAGTACTTC,CASSPPGLAGVEQYF
TRBV6-5,TRBD2,TRBJ2-3,once,14,TGTGCCAGCACCAAAGCGGGAGGCACAGATACGCAGTATTTT,CASTKAGGTDTQYF
TRBV19,TRBD1,TRBJ2-1,NA,15,TGTGCCAGTAGTACCTCAGGACAGGGGGCGTCTTCGCAGTTCTTC,CASSTSGQGASSQFF
TRBV10-3,NA,TRBJ1-6,NA,15,TGTGCCATCAGTGGGGCAGCCGGAAATAATTCACCCCTCCACTTT,CAISGAAGNNSPLHF
TRBV30,TRBD2,TRBJ2-3,NA,11,TGTGCCTGCCGACTAGCGGGGTTGCAGTATTTT,CACRLAGLQYF
TRBV5-1,NA,TRBJ2-7,NA,14,TGCGCCAGCAGCTTGGCCCAACTAGCCGGCGAGCAGTACTTC,CASSLAQLAGEQYF
TRBV7-3,TRBD2,TRBJ2-1,NA,16,TGTGCCAGCAGCTTAAAAAGCGGGGGAGTCTACAATGAGCAGTTCTTC,CASSLKSGGVYNEQFF
TRBV4-2,NA,TRBJ2-2,few,16,TGTGCCAGCAGCCAAGATCCCCAGGGGGGAACCGGGGAGCTGTTTTTT,CASSQDPQGGTGELFF
TRBV19,NA,TRBJ2-1,NA,17,TGTGCCAGTAGTCCGACCGGGACAAGGAGCTCCTACAATGAGCAGTTCTTC,CASSPTGTRSSYNEQFF
TRBV7-3,TRBD2,TRBJ2-3,NA,18,TGTGCCAGCAGCTTAACAGGGACTAGCGGGAGCCCCTTAAATACGCAGTATTTT,CASSLTGTSGSPLNTQYF
TRBV12-3/TRBV12-4,NA,TRBJ1-2,NA,13,TGTGCCTCGGGGGTCGGATCAGGTTATGGCTACACCTTC,CASGVGSGYGYTF
TRBV19,TRBD1,TRBJ1-2,NA,15,TGTGCCAGTAGCCAGCCGGGACAGGGAGCCTATGGCTACACCTTC,CASSQPGQGAYGYTF
TRBV28,TRBD1,TRBJ2-2,NA,18,TGTGCCAGCCTTAACTCTTTCGCAAAGGGGGCAAACACCGGGGAGCTGTTTTTT,CASLNSFAKGANTGELFF